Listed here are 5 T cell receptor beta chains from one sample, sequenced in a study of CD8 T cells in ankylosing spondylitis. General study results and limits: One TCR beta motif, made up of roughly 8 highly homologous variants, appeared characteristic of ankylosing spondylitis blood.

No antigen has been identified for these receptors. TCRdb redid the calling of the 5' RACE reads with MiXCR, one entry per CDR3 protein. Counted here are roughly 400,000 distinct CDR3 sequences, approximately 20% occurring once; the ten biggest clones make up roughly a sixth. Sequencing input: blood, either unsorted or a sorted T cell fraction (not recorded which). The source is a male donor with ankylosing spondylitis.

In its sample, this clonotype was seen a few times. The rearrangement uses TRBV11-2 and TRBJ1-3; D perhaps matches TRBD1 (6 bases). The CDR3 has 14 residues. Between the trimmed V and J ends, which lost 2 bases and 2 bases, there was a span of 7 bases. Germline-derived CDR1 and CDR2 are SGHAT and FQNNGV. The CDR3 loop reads CASSLNRAGNTIYF. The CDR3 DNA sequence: TGTGCCAGCAGCTTAAACAGGGCTGGAAACACCATATATTTT.

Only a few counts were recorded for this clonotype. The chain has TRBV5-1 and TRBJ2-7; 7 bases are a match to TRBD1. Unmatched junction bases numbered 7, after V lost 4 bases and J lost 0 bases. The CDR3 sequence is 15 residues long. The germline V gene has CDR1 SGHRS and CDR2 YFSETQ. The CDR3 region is CASSLPAGGSYEQYF. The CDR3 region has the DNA TGCGCCAGCAGCCTACCGGCAGGGGGCTCCTACGAGCAGTACTTC. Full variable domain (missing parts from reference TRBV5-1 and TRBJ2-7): KAGVTQTPRYLIKTRGQQVTLSCSPISGHRSVSWYQQTPGQGLQFLFEYFSETQRNKGNFPGRFSGRQFSNSRSEMNVSTLELGDSALYLCASSLPAGGSYEQYFGPGTRLTVT.

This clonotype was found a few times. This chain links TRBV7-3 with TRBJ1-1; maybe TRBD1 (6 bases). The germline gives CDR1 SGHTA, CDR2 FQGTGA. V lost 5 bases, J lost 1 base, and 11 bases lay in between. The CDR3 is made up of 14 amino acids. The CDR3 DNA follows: TGTGCCAGCAGCAAGGGACACGCGAACACTGAAGCTTTCTTT. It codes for CASSKGHANTEAFF.

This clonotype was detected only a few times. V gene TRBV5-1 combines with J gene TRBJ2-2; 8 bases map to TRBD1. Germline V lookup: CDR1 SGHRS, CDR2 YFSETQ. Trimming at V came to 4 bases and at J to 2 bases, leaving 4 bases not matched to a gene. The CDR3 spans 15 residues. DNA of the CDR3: TGCGCCAGCAGCATGACAGGGGACAACACCGGGGAGCTGTTTTTT. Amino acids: CASSMTGDNTGELFF.

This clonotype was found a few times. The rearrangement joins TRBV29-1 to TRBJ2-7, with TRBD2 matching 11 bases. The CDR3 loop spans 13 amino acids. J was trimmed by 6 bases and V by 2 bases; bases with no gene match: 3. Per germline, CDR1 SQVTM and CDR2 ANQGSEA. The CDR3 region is CSVEWGLAAEQYF. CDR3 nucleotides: TGCAGCGTTGAATGGGGACTAGCGGCCGAGCAGTACTTC.